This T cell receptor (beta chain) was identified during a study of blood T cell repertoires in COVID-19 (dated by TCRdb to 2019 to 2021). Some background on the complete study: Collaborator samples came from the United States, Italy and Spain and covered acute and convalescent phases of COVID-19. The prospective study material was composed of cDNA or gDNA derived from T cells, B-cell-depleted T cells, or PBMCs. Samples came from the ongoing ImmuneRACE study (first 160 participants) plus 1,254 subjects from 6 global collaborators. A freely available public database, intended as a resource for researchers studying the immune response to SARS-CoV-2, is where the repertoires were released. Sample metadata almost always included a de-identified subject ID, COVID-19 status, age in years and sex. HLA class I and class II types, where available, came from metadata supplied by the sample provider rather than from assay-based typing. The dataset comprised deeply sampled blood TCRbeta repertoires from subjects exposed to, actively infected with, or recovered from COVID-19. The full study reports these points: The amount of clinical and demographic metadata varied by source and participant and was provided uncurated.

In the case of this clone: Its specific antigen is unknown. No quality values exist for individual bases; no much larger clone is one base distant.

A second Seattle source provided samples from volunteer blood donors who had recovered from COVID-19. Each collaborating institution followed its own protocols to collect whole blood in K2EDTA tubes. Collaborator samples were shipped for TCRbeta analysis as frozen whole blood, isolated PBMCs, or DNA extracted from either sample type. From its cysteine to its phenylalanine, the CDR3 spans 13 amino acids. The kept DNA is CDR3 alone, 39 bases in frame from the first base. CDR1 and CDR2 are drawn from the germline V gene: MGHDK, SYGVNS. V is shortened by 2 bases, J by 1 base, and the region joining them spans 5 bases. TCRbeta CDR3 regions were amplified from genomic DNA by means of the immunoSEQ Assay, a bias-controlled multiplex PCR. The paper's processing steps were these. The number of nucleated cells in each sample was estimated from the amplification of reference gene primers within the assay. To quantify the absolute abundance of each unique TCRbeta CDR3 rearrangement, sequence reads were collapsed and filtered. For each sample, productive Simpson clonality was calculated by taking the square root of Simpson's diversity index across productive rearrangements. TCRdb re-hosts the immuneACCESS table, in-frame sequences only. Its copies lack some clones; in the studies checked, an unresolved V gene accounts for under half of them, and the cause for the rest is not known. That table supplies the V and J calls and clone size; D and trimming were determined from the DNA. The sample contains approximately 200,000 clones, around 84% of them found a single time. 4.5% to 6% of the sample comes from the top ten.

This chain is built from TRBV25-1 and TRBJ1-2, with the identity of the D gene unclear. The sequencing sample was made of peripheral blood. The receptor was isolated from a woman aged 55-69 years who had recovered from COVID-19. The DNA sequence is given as TGTGCCAGCAGTGAACCCGGTAACTATGGCTACACCTTC. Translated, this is CASSEPGNYGYTF.